This T cell receptor beta chain was recovered during a study of cytomegalovirus exposure and HLA in healthy donors. Study-wide results and limits: In a later analysis, specific HLA alleles were associated with around 17,000 TCR beta sequences at a 0.05 false discovery rate. Among TCR beta chains of equal frequency, HLA-associated ones were more clonally expanded in a later analysis. No immune exposure information besides CMV serostatus was available.

Researchers ran the PCR with 60 Vbeta and 13 Jbeta primers. Study processing details: In a later analysis, the count reached about 82 million unique TCR beta chains, with around 10 million shared. Produced via immunoSEQ multiplex PCR; TCRdb's table is partial and in-frame only. That table gives V, J and clone size, and the DNA gave D and trimming. Of around 190,000 clones in the sample, around 88% are singletons; the top ten hold less than 0.35%. The V gene's germline CDR1 is SGHRS and CDR2 YFSETQ. The CDR3 has 16 amino acids. V was clipped by 4 bases and J by 1 base; unmatched bases: 5. Concerning this clone itself: Antigen: not known.

Material: PBMCs. The chain carries TRBV5-1 and TRBJ2-3; 11 bases line up with TRBD2. The receptor was derived from a woman in her twenties or thirties in good health and CMV-seronegative. The chain's CDR3 is CASSGGGLAGTDTQYF. The CDR3, as DNA: TGCGCCAGCAGCGGTGGGGGACTAGCGGGCACAGATACGCAGTATTTT. Combining the CDR3 with reference TRBV5-1 and TRBJ2-3 gives the whole variable domain KAGVTQTPRYLIKTRGQQVTLSCSPISGHRSVSWYQQTPGQGLQFLFEYFSETQRNKGNFPGRFSGRQFSNSRSEMNVSTLELGDSALYLCASSGGGLAGTDTQYFGPGTRLTVL.